The clone carrying this T cell receptor (beta chain) was seen a few times. Its antigen remains unidentified. This table comes from immunoSEQ multiplex PCR, and its TCRdb copy is limited to in-frame clones, with some not included. The sample consists of fewer than 75,000 clones, about 81% of them appearing once. The sample belongs to a study of a mutant IDH1 vaccine in newly diagnosed glioma. Time point: week 11, during vaccination. Each dose delivered 300 ug of mutant IDH1 20-mer peptide subcutaneously with imiquimod. This CDR3 region has 12 residues. With 4 bases removed from V and 6 bases from J, the gap between germline ends came to 10 bases. The germline V gene has CDR1 SGHVS and CDR2 FNYEAQ.

Here the sequenced sample was PBMCs, taken from a glioma patient whose treatment included an IDH1 peptide vaccine. The chain is built from TRBV7-6 and TRBJ2-7; tentatively, D is TRBD2 (5 bases). This clonotype was obtained from a woman aged 50 to 60 with glioma. This CDR3 reads CASSSLGSEQYF. The CDR3, as DNA: TGTGCCAGCAGCTCGCTAGGGAGCGAGCAGTACTTC.